Presented here are 25 T cell receptor beta chains from one specimen sequenced in a study of regulatory T cells in long-lasting Graves disease. Time point: newly diagnosed GD, antithyroid drugs for less than 3 months. RNA isolated from PBMCs was used to make the TCR library. Sequencing libraries for TCR beta were prepared with iRepertoire HTBI primers and Arm-PCR of CDR3 regions. A single record per CDR3 protein comes from TCRdb applying MiXCR to the multiplex PCR reads. The sample shows hundreds of thousands of distinct CDR3 sequences, more than 10% of them seen only once. In addition, the sample was reused for a study of T cells in Graves' hyperthyroidism and ophthalmopathy.

This specimen was peripheral blood mononuclear cells (PBMCs), taken at new diagnosis, from a patient treated with antithyroid drugs. The receptors originated from a woman aged 25 to 39 with Graves disease.

The CDR3: CASSSLVRVYNEQFF. The CDR3, as DNA: TGTGCCAGCAGTTCGCTAGTTAGGGTCTACAATGAGCAGTTCTTC. The chain recombines TRBV6-2 or TRBV6-3 with TRBJ2-1; D not certain. CDR3 length: 15 amino acids. Per germline, CDR1 MNHEY and CDR2 SVGEGT. The germline V and J ends were trimmed by 4 bases and 3 bases, with 13 bases remaining between them.

This clonotype has a handful of counts. V and J are TRBV5-6 and TRBJ2-7, with unresolved D. CDR1 is SGHDT and CDR2 is YYEEEE in the germline V gene. There are 13 residues in the CDR3. The V end lost 1 base, the J end lost 3 bases, and 8 bases lay between the germline ends. The CDR3 DNA reads as TGTGCCAGCAGCTTGTTTAACAGCTACGAGCAGTACTTC. It is translated as CASSLFNSYEQYF.

This clonotype has more than one count but fewer than ten. This chain connects TRBV6-2 or TRBV6-3 to TRBJ1-5; TRBD1 might be the D (6 bases). Germline CDR1 reads MNHEY; CDR2 reads SVGEGT. Trimming removed 5 bases from V and 5 bases from J, with 16 bases in between. This CDR3 region has 15 residues. DNA for the CDR3: TGTGCCAGCAGTGTAGGGGGGCAGGGGTATCAGCCCCAGCATTTT. Encoded protein: CASSVGGQGYQPQHF.

This clonotype came up many times. V and J are TRBV7-8 and TRBJ2-1, with TRBD2 matching 12 bases. The CDR3 consists of 17 residues. Germline V gene data show CDR1 as SGHVS and CDR2 as FQNEAQ. Trimming cost V 2 bases and J 7 bases; bases outside gene matches: 9. In nucleotides, the CDR3 is TGTGCCAGCAGCTTATTCGCTAGCGGGAGGGCCATGAATGAGCAGTTCTTC. Translation: CASSLFASGRAMNEQFF.

This clonotype has ten or more counts. The V call is TRBV2, the J call TRBJ1-2, with D perhaps matching TRBD1 (5 bases). The CDR3 extends over 13 amino acids. V lost 9 bases and J 5 bases, leaving 16 bases between the germline ends. In germline, CDR1 is SNHLY, CDR2 FYNNEI. DNA of the CDR3: TGTGCCAGTAAATCATCGGGGGGGTATGGCTACACCTTC. This codes for CASKSSGGYGYTF. Filled out from reference TRBV2 and TRBJ1-2, the complete variable domain reads EPEVTQTPSHQVTQMGQEVILRCVPISNHLYFYWYRQILGQKVEFLVSFYNNEISEKSEIFDDQFSVERPDGSNFTLKIRSTKLEDSAMYFCASKSSGGYGYTFGSGTRLTVV.

This clonotype was counted ten times or more. V and J are TRBV10-3 and TRBJ2-2, with D unresolved. Germline CDR1 and CDR2: ENHRY and SYGVKD. The CDR3 is 13 residues long. V dropped 0 bases and J dropped 5 bases, with 4 bases sitting between them. CDR3 nucleotides: TGTGCCATCAGTGAGTCTGAAACCGGGGAGCTGTTTTTT. This gives the protein CAISESETGELFF.

This clonotype was counted ten times or more. DNA of the CDR3: TGTGCCAGCAGTGAAACCCGGGGACAAAATGAAAAACTGTTTTTT. Translated: CASSETRGQNEKLFF. The chain carries TRBV2 and TRBJ1-4; D may be TRBD1 (6 bases). The germline V and J ends were trimmed by 2 bases and 5 bases, with 12 bases remaining between them. CDR3 size: 15 residues. The germline gives CDR1 SNHLY, CDR2 FYNNEI.

This clonotype was seen many times. Written as DNA, the CDR3 is TGTGCCTGGATGGCGGGGCCGTACCAAGAGACCCAGTACTTC. Translation gives CAWMAGPYQETQYF. V is TRBV30 and J is TRBJ2-5, with TRBD2 as a possible D gene (6 bases). CDR1 is GTSNPN and CDR2 is SVGIG in the germline V gene (reference sequence). This CDR3 is built from 14 residues. Trimming cost V 4 bases and J 0 bases, with 12 bases left between them.

This clonotype came up a few times. The rearrangement links TRBV7-3 to TRBJ2-4, with D tentatively TRBD1 or TRBD2 (5 bases each). With 5 bases removed from V and 7 bases from J, the gap between germline ends came to 18 bases. The germline gives CDR1 SGHTA, CDR2 FQGTGA. This CDR3 is 15 amino acids long. Written as DNA, the CDR3 is TGTGCCAGCAGCCCTCGGGGCAGGGATTCTAACATTCAGTACTTC. Amino acids: CASSPRGRDSNIQYF.

This clonotype came up many times. The rearrangement joins TRBV6-5 to TRBJ2-7; a possible D gene is TRBD1 (7 bases). Germline V gene sequence: CDR1 MNHEY, CDR2 SVGAGI. V lost 0 bases to trimming and J lost 3 bases, with 15 bases between them. The CDR3 loop spans 16 amino acids. DNA of the CDR3: TGTGCCAGCAGTTACTCGATCGCGGGACAGAACTACGAGCAGTACTTC. Amino acid sequence: CASSYSIAGQNYEQYF.

This clonotype was counted many times. The chain couples TRBV12-3 or TRBV12-4 to TRBJ2-1; 8 bases align to TRBD2. V trimming: 5 bases; J trimming: 9 bases; junction bases outside the gene matches: 9. CDR3 length: 14 amino acids. The DNA of the CDR3 is TGTGCCAGCAGTCGGCGGGGGGTGCGTATTGAGCAGTTCTTC. Its translation is CASSRRGVRIEQFF.

This clonotype was seen a few times. This chain connects TRBV7-8 to TRBJ1-2, with 7 positions matching TRBD1. J lost 3 bases, V lost 5 bases, and 9 bases had no gene match. Per the germline V gene, CDR1 is SGHVS and CDR2 is FQNEAQ. The CDR3 has 15 residues. CDR3 coding DNA: TGTGCCAGCAGCATCACAGGGGCGCTATACTATGGCTACACCTTC. This sequence encodes CASSITGALYYGYTF.

V is TRBV4-3 and J is TRBJ1-4; D call uncertain. This CDR3 comprises 15 residues. V was cut by 0 bases and J by 7 bases, with 12 bases left in between. Germline V gene lookup returns CDR1 LGHNA and CDR2 YSLEER. The CDR3 loop is CASSQDSGWGEKLFF. Here the CDR3 DNA reads TGCGCCAGCAGCCAAGATTCCGGTTGGGGTGAAAAACTGTTTTTT.

Many counts were recorded for this clonotype. The chain has TRBV7-9 and TRBJ1-4; no clear D. Per the germline V gene, CDR1 is SEHNR and CDR2 is FQNEAQ (reference sequence). The length of the CDR3 is 15 residues. V lost 4 bases, J lost 2 bases, and 11 bases lay in between. The CDR3 sequence: CASSSGLVTNEKLFF. In DNA form, the CDR3 reads TGTGCCAGCAGCTCGGGGTTGGTGACTAATGAAAAACTGTTTTTT.

This clonotype appeared a few times. The CDR3: CASSRRSSYGYTF. The DNA of the CDR3 is TGTGCCAGCAGCCGGCGAAGTTCCTATGGCTACACCTTC. This chain joins TRBV14 and TRBJ1-2; D call uncertain. Germline CDR1 reads SGHDN; CDR2 reads FVKESK. This CDR3 spans 13 amino acids. Trimming stripped 4 bases from V and 4 bases from J, with 10 bases between. The variable domain in full, completed from reference TRBV14 and TRBJ1-2, reads EAGVTQFPSHSVIEKGQTVTLRCDPISGHDNLYWYRRVMGKEIKFLLHFVKESKQDESGMPNNRFLAERTGGTYSTLKVQPAELEDSGVYFCASSRRSSYGYTFGSGTRLTVV.

Worth noting for this clonotype: The likely explanation is a read error, given a far larger clone one base away. This chain links TRBV11-2 with TRBJ1-1; 7 positions agree with TRBD1. Germline loops: CDR1 SGHAT, CDR2 FQNNGV. There are 12 residues in the CDR3. The CDR3 protein is CASSSDRVKACF. The CDR3, as DNA: TGTGCCAGCAGCTCCGACAGGGTCAAGGCTTGCTTT.

This clonotype was detected only a few times. The chain combines TRBV6-2 or TRBV6-3 with TRBJ1-5, with D uncertain. Germline CDR1 reads MNHEY; CDR2 reads SVGEGT. CDR3 length: 15 amino acids. Deletions cut 4 bases from V and 7 bases from J, with 17 bases between. CDR3 sequence (DNA): TGTGCCAGCAGTTCGTTGGCGGCCGGGAGGCAGCCCCAGCATTTT. This codes for CASSSLAAGRQPQHF.

The gene calls are TRBV15 and TRBJ1-4; D gene unclear. CDR1 is LNHNV and CDR2 is YYDKDF in the germline V gene (reference sequence). The CDR3 has 17 amino acids. V dropped 0 bases and J dropped 0 bases, with 11 bases sitting between them. This CDR3 is CATSRDQRVPTNEKLFF. CDR3 in DNA: TGTGCCACCAGCAGAGATCAGAGGGTACCAACTAATGAAAAACTGTTTTTT.

This clonotype was observed many times. The chain links TRBV27 to TRBJ2-1, with 11 bases lining up with TRBD2. Germline V lookup: CDR1 MNHEY, CDR2 SMNVEV (reference sequence). V dropped 5 bases and J dropped 7; count of bases not matched to a gene: 10. The CDR3 is 16 residues long. For the CDR3, the DNA is TGTGCCAGCAGTATCCCCTATAGCGGGAGGGGAAATGAGCAGTTCTTC. Translated, it gives CASSIPYSGRGNEQFF.

This clonotype was observed a handful of times. The chain combines TRBV18 with TRBJ1-1; the D gene is possibly TRBD1 (6 bases). Germline V gives CDR1 KGHSH, CDR2 LQKENI. The length of the CDR3 is 16 residues. Trimming removed 3 bases from V and 1 base from J, with 15 bases in between. The CDR3 is CASSPRAGATNTEAFF. In DNA form, the CDR3 reads TGTGCCAGCTCACCGAGAGCAGGGGCCACGAACACTGAAGCTTTCTTT.

This clonotype was seen at least ten times. CDR3 DNA sequence: TGCAGTGCTAGATCCGCGGGCGGCTCCTACGAGCAGTACTTC. Protein product: CSARSAGGSYEQYF. V usage is TRBV20-1 and J usage is TRBJ2-7; TRBD2 might be the D (5 bases). The CDR3 length is 14 residues. CDR1 is DFQATT and CDR2 is SNEGSKA in the germline V gene (reference sequence). Trimming removed 2 bases from V and 0 bases from J, with 11 bases in between.

This clonotype was seen ten or more times. This chain joins TRBV12-3 or TRBV12-4 and TRBJ2-7; a possible D gene is TRBD1 (7 bases). The ends were cut back, 3 bases at V and 0 bases at J, with 12 bases in the middle. The CDR3 consists of 15 residues. The CDR3 nucleotides are TGTGCCAGCAGTTTCAGGGGGGCTAACTCCTACGAGCAGTACTTC. Its translation: CASSFRGANSYEQYF.

This clonotype was recorded at least ten times. The rearrangement links TRBV12-3 or TRBV12-4 to TRBJ2-6; D remains ambiguous. With 7 bases removed from V and 0 bases from J, the gap between germline ends came to 10 bases. The CDR3 extends over 15 amino acids. The DNA of the CDR3 is TGTGCCAGCACAGGCACCTTCTCTGGGGCCAACGTCCTGACTTTC. Amino acids: CASTGTFSGANVLTF.

This clonotype was counted many times. V usage is TRBV2 and J usage is TRBJ1-1; no reliable D call. CDR3 size: 13 residues. Germline V CDR1 and CDR2: SNHLY, FYNNEI. The germline V and J ends were trimmed by 7 bases and 0 bases, with 9 bases remaining between them. The CDR3 loop reads CASTRDMNTEAFF. Here the CDR3 DNA reads TGTGCCAGCACTCGGGATATGAACACTGAAGCTTTCTTT. The full variable domain, in which reference TRBV2 and TRBJ1-1 provide the parts outside the CDR3, is EPEVTQTPSHQVTQMGQEVILRCVPISNHLYFYWYRQILGQKVEFLVSFYNNEISEKSEIFDDQFSVERPDGSNFTLKIRSTKLEDSAMYFCASTRDMNTEAFFGQGTRLTVV.

This clonotype was seen only a few times. The rearrangement uses TRBV5-1 and TRBJ2-7; 7 bases map to TRBD1. V shed 5 bases and J 7 bases; nucleotides not matched to a gene: 15. The V gene's germline CDR1 is SGHRS and CDR2 YFSETQ. The CDR3 totals 15 residues. The CDR3 protein is CASSRGGRGQWEQYF. CDR3 bases: TGCGCCAGCAGTCGAGGGGGCAGGGGACAGTGGGAGCAGTACTTC.